The present T cell receptor (beta chain) was sequenced within a study of PD-1 blockade in classical Hodgkin lymphoma. The repertoire was sequenced with immunoSEQ multiplex PCR; TCRdb's copy has only in-frame clones and lacks some. Found here are 24,000 or so clones, over 65% of them singletons; the top ten hold approximately 7.7%. The table lists this clone with a few counts. Its antigen remains unknown. CDR1 is LNHDA, CDR2 SQIVND, per germline (reference sequence). The ends were cut back, 5 bases at V and 1 base at J, with 11 bases in the middle. This CDR3 spans 14 amino acids. Study-level points and caveats: For complete responders, baseline diversity was comparable to that of newly diagnosed patients. When nivolumab was started under 1 year after ASCT, patients were excluded. Baseline TCR diversity was reportedly lower in newly diagnosed patients than healthy donors.

Every patient had relapsed following autologous stem cell transplantation, and cohorts differed in brentuximab vedotin exposure. The best responses consisted of complete response, partial response or progressive disease. The clonotype originates from a human donor with classical Hodgkin lymphoma. Sample: peripheral blood mononuclear cells (PBMCs), taken before the second cycle of nivolumab. The chain uses TRBV19 and TRBJ1-1; unclear D gene. In nucleotides, the CDR3 is TGTGCCAGTAGTCAAAGGCCAGGGAACACTGAAGCTTTCTTT. Residues: CASSQRPGNTEAFF.